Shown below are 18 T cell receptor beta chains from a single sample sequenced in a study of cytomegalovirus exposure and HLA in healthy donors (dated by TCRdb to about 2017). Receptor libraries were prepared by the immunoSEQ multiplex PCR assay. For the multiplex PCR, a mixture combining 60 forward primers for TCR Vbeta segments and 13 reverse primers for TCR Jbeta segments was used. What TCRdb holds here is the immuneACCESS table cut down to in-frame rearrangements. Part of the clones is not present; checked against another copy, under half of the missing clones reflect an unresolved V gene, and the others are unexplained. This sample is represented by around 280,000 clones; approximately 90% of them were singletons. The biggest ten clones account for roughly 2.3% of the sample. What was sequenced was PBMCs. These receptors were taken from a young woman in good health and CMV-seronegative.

The DNA for the CDR3 is TGTGCCAGCAGTGGGGGGACTAGCGACTATTCCTACGAGCAGTACTTC. Protein product: CASSGGTSDYSYEQYF. The chain couples TRBV2 to TRBJ2-7, with 10 bases aligning to TRBD2. CDR1 and CDR2 (germline): SNHLY, FYNNEI. V shed 4 bases, J shed 1 base, and the junction held 7 bases outside the gene matches. The CDR3 consists of 16 residues.

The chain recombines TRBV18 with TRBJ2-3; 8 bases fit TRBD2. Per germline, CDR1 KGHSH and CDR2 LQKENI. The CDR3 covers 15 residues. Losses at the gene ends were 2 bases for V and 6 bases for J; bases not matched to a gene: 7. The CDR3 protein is CASSPSRGVWDTQYF. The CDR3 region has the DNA TGTGCCAGCTCACCATCGCGGGGGGTGTGGGATACGCAGTATTTT.

This CDR3 is CASSYGGSNNEQFF. The CDR3 DNA follows: TGTGCCAGCAGTTACGGGGGCTCAAACAATGAGCAGTTCTTC. This chain links TRBV6-5 with TRBJ2-1; perhaps TRBD1 as D (6 bases). V gave up 2 bases and J gave up 5 bases, with 10 bases separating them. CDR1 and CDR2 from the germline V gene are MNHEY and SVGAGI. The CDR3 length is 14 residues.

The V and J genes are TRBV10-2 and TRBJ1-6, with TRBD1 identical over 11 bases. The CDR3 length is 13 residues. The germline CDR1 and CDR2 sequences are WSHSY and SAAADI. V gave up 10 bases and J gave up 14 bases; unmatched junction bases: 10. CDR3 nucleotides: TGCGCCACCGAGGGACAGGGGGGTTTGGCCCTCCACTTT. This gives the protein CATEGQGGLALHF.

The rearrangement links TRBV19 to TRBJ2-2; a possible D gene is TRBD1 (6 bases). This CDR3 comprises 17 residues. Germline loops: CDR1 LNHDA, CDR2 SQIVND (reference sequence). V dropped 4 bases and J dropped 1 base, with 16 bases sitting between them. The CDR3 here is CASSKEPGHLNTGELFF. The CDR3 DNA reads TGTGCCAGTAGTAAAGAACCGGGACATCTGAACACCGGGGAGCTGTTTTTT. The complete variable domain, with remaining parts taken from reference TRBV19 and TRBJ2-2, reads DGGITQSPKYLFRKEGQNVTLSCEQNLNHDAMYWYRQDPGQGLRLIYYSQIVNDFQKGDIAEGYSVSREKKESFPLTVTSAQKNPTAFYLCASSKEPGHLNTGELFFGEGSRLTVL.

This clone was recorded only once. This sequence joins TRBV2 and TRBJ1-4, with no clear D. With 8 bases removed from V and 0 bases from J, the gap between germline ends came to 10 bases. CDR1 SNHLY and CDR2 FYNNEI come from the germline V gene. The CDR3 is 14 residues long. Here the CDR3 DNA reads TGTGCCAGCGATCGAGAACCAACTAATGAAAAACTGTTTTTT. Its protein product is CASDREPTNEKLFF.

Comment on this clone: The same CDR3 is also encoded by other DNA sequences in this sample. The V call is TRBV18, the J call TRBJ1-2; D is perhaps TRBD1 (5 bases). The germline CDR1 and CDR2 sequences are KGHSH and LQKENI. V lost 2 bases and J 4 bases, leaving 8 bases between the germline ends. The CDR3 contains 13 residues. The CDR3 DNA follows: TGTGCCAGCTCACCAGTCGACAGCTATGGCTACACCTTC. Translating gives CASSPVDSYGYTF.

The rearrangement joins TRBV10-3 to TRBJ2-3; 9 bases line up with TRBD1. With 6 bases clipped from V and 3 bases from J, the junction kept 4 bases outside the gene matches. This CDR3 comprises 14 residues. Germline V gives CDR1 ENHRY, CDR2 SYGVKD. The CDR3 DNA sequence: TGTGCCATCAGGACAGGGGGTTGGACAGATACGCAGTATTTT. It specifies CAIRTGGWTDTQYF.

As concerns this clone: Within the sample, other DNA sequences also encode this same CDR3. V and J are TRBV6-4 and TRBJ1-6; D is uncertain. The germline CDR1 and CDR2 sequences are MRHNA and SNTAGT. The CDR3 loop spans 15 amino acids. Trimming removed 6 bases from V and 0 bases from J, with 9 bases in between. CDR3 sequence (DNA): TGTGCCAGCAGGGAATACAGCTCCTATAATTCACCCCTCCACTTT. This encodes CASREYSSYNSPLHF.

CDR3 nucleotides: TGTGCCAGCAGCTTGGGCGTATACAATGAGCAGTTCTTC. This codes for CASSLGVYNEQFF. This sequence joins TRBV5-8 and TRBJ2-1, with D hard to call. CDR3 length: 13 amino acids. The V and J ends lost 0 bases and 4 bases respectively, with 5 bases between them. The V gene's germline CDR1 is SGHTS and CDR2 YDEGEE.

CDR3 nucleotides: TGTGCCAGCAGCTTGGTGGGGGGGCCCAAGGGCTACGAGCAGTACTTC. It is translated as CASSLVGGPKGYEQYF. This chain uses TRBV5-4 with TRBJ2-7, with TRBD2 as a possible D gene (7 bases). Trimming took off 0 bases at V and 3 bases at J, with 16 bases between the two ends. The germline V gene has CDR1 SGHNT and CDR2 YYREEE (reference sequence). This CDR3 region has 16 residues. Full variable domain (missing parts from reference TRBV5-4 and TRBJ2-7): ETGVTQSPTHLIKTRGQQVTLRCSSQSGHNTVSWYQQALGQGPQFIFQYYREEENGRGNFPPRFSGLQFPNYSSELNVNALELDDSALYLCASSLVGGPKGYEQYFGPGTRLTVT.

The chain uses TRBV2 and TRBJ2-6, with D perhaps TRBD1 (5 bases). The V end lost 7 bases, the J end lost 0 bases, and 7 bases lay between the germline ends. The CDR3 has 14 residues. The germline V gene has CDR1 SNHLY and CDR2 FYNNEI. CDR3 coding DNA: TGTGCCAGCATTGACAGCTCTGGGGCCAACGTCCTGACTTTC. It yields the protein CASIDSSGANVLTF.

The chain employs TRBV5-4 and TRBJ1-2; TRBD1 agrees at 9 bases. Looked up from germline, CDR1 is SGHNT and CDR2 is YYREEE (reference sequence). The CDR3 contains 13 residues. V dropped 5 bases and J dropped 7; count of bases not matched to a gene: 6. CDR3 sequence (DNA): TGTGCCAGCAGACAGACAGGGGGAGGTGGCTACACCTTC. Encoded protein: CASRQTGGGGYTF.

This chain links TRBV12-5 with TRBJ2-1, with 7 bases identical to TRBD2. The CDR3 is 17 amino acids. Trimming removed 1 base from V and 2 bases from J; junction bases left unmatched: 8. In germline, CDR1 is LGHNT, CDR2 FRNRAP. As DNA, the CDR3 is TGTGCTAGTGGTTTGGCAAGGACTAGAGGCACCTACAATGAGCAGTTCTTC. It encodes CASGLARTRGTYNEQFF.

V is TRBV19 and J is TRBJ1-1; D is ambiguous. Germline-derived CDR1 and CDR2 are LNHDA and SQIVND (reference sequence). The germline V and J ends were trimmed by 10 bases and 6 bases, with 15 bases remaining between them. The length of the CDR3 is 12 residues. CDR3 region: CATNWPGSEAFF. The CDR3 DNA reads TGTGCCACCAACTGGCCAGGCTCTGAAGCTTTCTTT.

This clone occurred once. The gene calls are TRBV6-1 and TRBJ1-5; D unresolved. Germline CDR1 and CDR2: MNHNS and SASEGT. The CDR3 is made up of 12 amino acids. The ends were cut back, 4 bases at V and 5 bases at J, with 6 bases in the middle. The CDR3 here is CASSVLYQPQHF. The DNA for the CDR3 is TGTGCCAGCAGTGTACTATATCAGCCCCAGCATTTT.

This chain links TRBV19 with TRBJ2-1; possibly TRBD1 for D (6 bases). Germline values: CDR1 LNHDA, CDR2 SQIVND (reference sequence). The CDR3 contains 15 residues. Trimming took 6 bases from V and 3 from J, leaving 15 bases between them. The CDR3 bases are TGTGCCAGTAGCATACAGGGATTTAGCTACAATGAGCAGTTCTTC. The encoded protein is CASSIQGFSYNEQFF.

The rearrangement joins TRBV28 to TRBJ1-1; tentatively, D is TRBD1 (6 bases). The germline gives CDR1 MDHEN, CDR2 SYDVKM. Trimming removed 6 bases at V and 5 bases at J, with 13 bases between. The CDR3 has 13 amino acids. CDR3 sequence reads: CASRKGGGTEAFF. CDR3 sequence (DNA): TGTGCCAGCAGGAAAGGGGGGGGGACTGAAGCTTTCTTT.